Shown below are 15 T cell receptor beta chains from a single sample sequenced in a study of pediatric ulcerative colitis. During colonoscopy, one to two rectal pinch biopsies were collected. Here immunoSEQ multiplex PCR was the method, and the copy in TCRdb shows in-frame clones only, minus some. The sample contains tens of thousands of clones, 60% to 85% of which appear only once. Sequenced material: gut tissue. Receptors were obtained from a girl aged 10-17 years with moderate ulcerative colitis.

The CDR3 loop reads CASSRLASGVHEQFF. CDR3 bases: TGCGCCAGCAGTCGGCTGGCTAGCGGGGTGCATGAGCAGTTCTTC. The chain recombines TRBV5-1 with TRBJ2-1; 9 bases agree with TRBD2. V trimming: 5 bases; J trimming: 8 bases; junction bases outside the gene matches: 11. Germline CDR1 is SGHRS and CDR2 is YFSETQ. The CDR3 contains 15 residues.

The chain links TRBV18 to TRBJ2-7, with 7 positions matching TRBD1. Germline CDR1 and CDR2: KGHSH and LQKENI. The CDR3 sequence is 15 residues long. V lost 3 bases to trimming and J lost 3 bases; unmatched junction nucleotides: 8. CDR3 sequence: CASSPEQGSFYEQYF. The CDR3 DNA reads as TGTGCCAGCTCACCGGAACAGGGGTCATTCTACGAGCAGTACTTC.

The chain uses TRBV6-5 and TRBJ1-2; no clear D gene. This CDR3 comprises 14 residues. Trimming left V 9 bases short and J 0 bases short, with 14 bases between. Per the germline V gene, CDR1 is MNHEY and CDR2 is SVGAGI. In nucleotides, the CDR3 is TGTGCCAGTATAGCCAAGACCACTAACTATGGCTACACCTTC. Residues: CASIAKTTNYGYTF.

This chain connects TRBV4-2 to TRBJ2-7; 12 bases align to TRBD2. V gave up 2 bases and J gave up 3 bases; unmatched junction bases: 2. The germline gives CDR1 LGHNA, CDR2 YNFKEQ. The CDR3 runs to 15 residues. The CDR3 spells CASSQLAGGIYEQYF. In DNA form, the CDR3 reads TGTGCCAGCAGCCAACTAGCGGGAGGGATCTACGAGCAGTACTTC.

This clone was counted between two and nine times. The genes are TRBV18 and TRBJ1-5, with D hard to call. The CDR3 spans 13 residues. The ends were cut back, 3 bases at V and 3 bases at J, with 6 bases in the middle. Germline CDR1 is KGHSH and CDR2 is LQKENI. CDR3 in amino acids: CASSPEVNQPQHF. The CDR3 DNA is TGTGCCAGCTCACCTGAGGTCAATCAGCCCCAGCATTTT. The whole variable domain, filled in from reference TRBV18 and TRBJ1-5, reads NAGVMQNPRHLVRRRGQEARLRCSPMKGHSHVYWYRQLPEEGLKFMVYLQKENIIDESGMPKERFSAEFPKEGPSILRIQQVVRGDSAAYFCASSPEVNQPQHFGDGTRLSIL.

This clone was recorded a few times. The chain's CDR3 is CASSSGVSNQPQHF. CDR3 coding DNA: TGTGCCAGCAGCTCCGGTGTAAGCAATCAGCCCCAGCATTTT. The V call is TRBV5-4, the J call TRBJ1-5, with D hard to call. The CDR3 runs 14 residues. Per germline, CDR1 SGHNT and CDR2 YYREEE (reference sequence). V gave up 3 bases and J gave up 1 base, with 8 bases separating them. The variable domain in full, with the rest retrieved from reference TRBV5-4 and TRBJ1-5, is ETGVTQSPTHLIKTRGQQVTLRCSSQSGHNTVSWYQQALGQGPQFIFQYYREEENGRGNFPPRFSGLQFPNYSSELNVNALELDDSALYLCASSSGVSNQPQHFGDGTRLSIL.

The chain uses TRBV7-3 and TRBJ1-1, with 7 bases fitting TRBD1. This CDR3 region has 13 residues. CDR1 is SGHTA and CDR2 is FQGTGA in the germline V gene. J was trimmed by 6 bases and V by 6 bases; bases with no gene match: 7. CDR3 protein: CASSRQQGAEAFF. CDR3 sequence (DNA): TGTGCCAGCAGTCGACAGCAGGGGGCTGAAGCTTTCTTT.

This chain uses TRBV7-6 with TRBJ2-7; 7 positions match TRBD1. J lost 3 bases, V lost 2 bases, and 7 bases had no gene match. CDR1 and CDR2 (germline): SGHVS, FNYEAQ. This CDR3 spans 15 amino acids. CDR3 nucleotide sequence: TGTGCCAGCAGCTTATTCGGGGACAGAAACTACGAGCAGTACTTC. Amino acids: CASSLFGDRNYEQYF.

V usage is TRBV7-9 and J usage is TRBJ2-4, with D perhaps matching TRBD1 (6 bases). V lost 6 bases and J lost 8, with 8 bases in between. This CDR3 region has 11 residues. Germline assignment: CDR1 SEHNR and CDR2 FQNEAQ (reference sequence). Here the CDR3 DNA reads TGTGCCAGCAGTCCAGGGGACATTCAGTACTTC. This encodes CASSPGDIQYF. Using reference TRBV7-9 and TRBJ2-4 for the parts outside the CDR3, the full variable domain is DTGVSQNPRHKITKRGQNVTFRCDPISEHNRLYWYRQTLGQGPEFLTYFQNEAQLEKSRLLSDRFSAERPKGSFSTLEIQRTEQGDSAMYLCASSPGDIQYFGAGTRLSVL.

The chain combines TRBV7-9 with TRBJ1-2; 7 nucleotides agree with TRBD1. V lost 3 bases to trimming and J lost 0 bases; unmatched junction nucleotides: 4. The V gene's germline CDR1 is SEHNR and CDR2 FQNEAQ (reference sequence). The CDR3 is 15 residues long. The CDR3 DNA reads as TGTGCCAGCAGCTTGGGACAGAGAGCTAACTATGGCTACACCTTC. Protein sequence: CASSLGQRANYGYTF.

Written as DNA, the CDR3 is TGTGCCAGCTCACCCTTAGCAGGACAGGGTTTAAACTATGGCTACACCTTC. Translated: CASSPLAGQGLNYGYTF. The chain recombines TRBV18 with TRBJ1-2; TRBD1 matches 8 bases. Germline loops: CDR1 KGHSH, CDR2 LQKENI. The CDR3 length is 17 residues. The junction had 11 bases not matched to a gene; V was cut back by 3 bases and J by 2 bases.

V usage is TRBV30 and J usage is TRBJ2-1; maybe TRBD2 (5 bases). Germline assignment: CDR1 GTSNPN and CDR2 SVGIG (reference sequence). The V gene lost 5 bases and the J gene lost 4 bases, with 15 bases spanning the gap. The CDR3 extends over 14 amino acids. The CDR3 region is CAWVSVGAYNEQFF. The CDR3 DNA sequence: TGTGCCTGGGTCTCGGTGGGAGCTTACAATGAGCAGTTCTTC. Using reference TRBV30 and TRBJ2-1 for the parts outside the CDR3, the full variable domain is SQTIHQWPATLVQPVGSPLSLECTVEGTSNPNLYWYRQAAGRGLQLLFYSVGIGQISSEVPQNLSASRPQDRQFILSSKKLLLSDSGFYLCAWVSVGAYNEQFFGPGTRLTVL.

The chain joins TRBV5-5 to TRBJ2-7; 9 positions agree with TRBD1. This CDR3 is built from 13 residues. Germline-derived CDR1 and CDR2 are SGHKS and YYEKEE (reference sequence). Trimming at V came to 3 bases and at J to 2 bases, leaving 0 bases not matched to a gene. Written as DNA, the CDR3 is TGTGCCAGCAGCTGGGACAGGGCCTACGAGCAGTACTTC. It encodes CASSWDRAYEQYF.

This clone has just a few counts. This sequence joins TRBV4-2 and TRBJ2-2; no clear D. CDR3 length: 14 amino acids. The germline V and J ends were trimmed by 2 bases and 5 bases, with 9 bases remaining between them. Germline V gene data show CDR1 as LGHNA and CDR2 as YNFKEQ. CDR3 sequence (DNA): TGTGCCAGCAGCCAAACGGACGATACCGGGGAGCTGTTTTTT. It encodes CASSQTDDTGELFF.

The chain couples TRBV5-1 to TRBJ2-4; D is ambiguous. The CDR3 loop spans 12 amino acids. The V gene's germline CDR1 is SGHRS and CDR2 YFSETQ. V shed 9 bases and J shed 6 bases, with 13 bases lying between them. CDR3 nucleotide sequence: TGCGCCACCGCGGTCATCAGAAACATTCAGTACTTC. Residues: CATAVIRNIQYF. The variable domain in full, completed from reference TRBV5-1 and TRBJ2-4, reads KAGVTQTPRYLIKTRGQQVTLSCSPISGHRSVSWYQQTPGQGLQFLFEYFSETQRNKGNFPGRFSGRQFSNSRSEMNVSTLELGDSALYLCATAVIRNIQYFGAGTRLSVL.